The clone carrying this T cell receptor beta chain was recorded a few times. Clones were sequenced by immunoSEQ multiplex PCR, and TCRdb holds only the in-frame ones, with some missing. The sample includes about 6,900 clones, around 23% of them seen just once. These data originate in a study of graft-versus-host responses after intestinal transplantation. The CDR3 contains 17 residues. Trimming at V came to 5 bases and at J to 2 bases, leaving 10 bases not matched to a gene. Looked up from germline, CDR1 is SGHTA and CDR2 is FQGTGA. V usage is TRBV7-3 and J usage is TRBJ2-5; the match to TRBD2 covers 11 bases. The receptor comes from a human patient who was an organ donor for intestinal transplantation. Source: alloreactive CD4+ T cells from a mixed lymphocyte reaction culture, taken before transplantation. The subset here: CFSE-low proliferating T cells sorted from approximately 6-day pre-transplant mixed lymphocyte reaction (GvH or HvG direction). The CDR3 DNA sequence: TGTGCCAGCAGCCGCCTCAGACTAGCGGGATCACAAGAGACCCAGTACTTC. Its translation: CASSRLRLAGSQETQYF.